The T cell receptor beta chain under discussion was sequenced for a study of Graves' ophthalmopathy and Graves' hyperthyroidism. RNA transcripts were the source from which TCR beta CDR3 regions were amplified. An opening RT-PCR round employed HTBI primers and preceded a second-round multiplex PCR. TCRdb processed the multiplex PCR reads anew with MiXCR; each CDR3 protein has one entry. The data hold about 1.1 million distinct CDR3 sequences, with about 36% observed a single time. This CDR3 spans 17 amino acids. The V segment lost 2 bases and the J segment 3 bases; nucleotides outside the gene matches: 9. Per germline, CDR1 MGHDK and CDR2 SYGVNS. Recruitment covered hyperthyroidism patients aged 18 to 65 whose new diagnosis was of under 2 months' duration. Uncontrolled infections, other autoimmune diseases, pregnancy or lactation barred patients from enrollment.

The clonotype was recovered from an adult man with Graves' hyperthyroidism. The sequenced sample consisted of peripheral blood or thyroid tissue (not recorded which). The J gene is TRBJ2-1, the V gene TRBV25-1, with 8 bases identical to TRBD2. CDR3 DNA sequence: TGTGCCAGCAGTGAACCTGCTTATGGGACTAGCTACAATGAGCAGTTCTTC. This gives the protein CASSEPAYGTSYNEQFF. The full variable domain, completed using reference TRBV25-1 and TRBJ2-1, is EADIYQTPRYLVIGTGKKITLECSQTMGHDKMYWYQQDPGMELHLIHYSYGVNSTEKGDLSSESTVSRIRTEHFPLTLESARPSHTSQYLCASSEPAYGTSYNEQFFGPGTRLTVL.